A single sample gave rise to the 30 T cell receptor beta chains below, sequenced in a study of regulatory T cells in long-lasting Graves disease. Arm-PCR of CDR3 regions and iRepertoire HTBI primers were used to build TCR beta libraries. Each CDR3 protein gets one entry after TCRdb re-called the multiplex PCR reads with MiXCR. This table holds about 530,000 distinct CDR3 sequences, about 16% found once. Time point specified: newly diagnosed GD, antithyroid drugs for less than 3 months. Isolated PBMC RNA provided the starting material for the TCR library. This same sample was also part of a study on T cells in Graves' hyperthyroidism and ophthalmopathy.

The material was peripheral blood mononuclear cells (PBMCs), obtained at new diagnosis, from a patient treated with antithyroid drugs. Receptor source: a middle-aged woman with Graves disease.

The chain couples TRBV20-1 to TRBJ2-1; 8 bases are shared with TRBD2. Germline assignment: CDR1 DFQATT and CDR2 SNEGSKA (reference sequence). This CDR3 is built from 12 residues. V was pared by 3 bases and J by 8 bases, with 3 bases of the junction left unmatched. The CDR3 nucleotides read TGCAGTGCTAGCGGGGGGGCCTATGAGCAGTTCTTC. Protein product: CSASGGAYEQFF.

This sequence joins TRBV6-1 and TRBJ2-7; 7 nucleotides line up with TRBD1. Trimming took 6 bases from V and 5 from J; bases not matched to a gene: 10. Germline loops: CDR1 MNHNS, CDR2 SASEGT. The CDR3 loop spans 14 amino acids. The CDR3: CASRQTGRANEQYF. The CDR3 DNA reads TGTGCCAGCAGACAGACAGGGCGGGCTAACGAGCAGTACTTC.

This chain links TRBV19 with TRBJ1-1; D possibly corresponds to TRBD1 (6 bases). V lost 8 bases, J lost 5 bases, and 21 bases lay in between. The germline CDR1 and CDR2 sequences are LNHDA and SQIVND (reference sequence). CDR3 size: 15 residues. The CDR3 sequence: CASSPMGPGVTEAFF. CDR3 sequence (DNA): TGTGCCAGTTCCCCCATGGGCCCAGGGGTTACTGAAGCTTTCTTT. Supplemented by reference TRBV19 and TRBJ1-1, the full variable domain reads DGGITQSPKYLFRKEGQNVTLSCEQNLNHDAMYWYRQDPGQGLRLIYYSQIVNDFQKGDIAEGYSVSREKKESFPLTVTSAQKNPTAFYLCASSPMGPGVTEAFFGQGTRLTVV.

This clonotype has more than one count but fewer than ten. V gene TRBV6-5 combines with J gene TRBJ1-6; a possible D gene is TRBD1 (5 bases). The CDR3 is 14 amino acids. Germline loops: CDR1 MNHEY, CDR2 SVGAGI. Trimming removed 2 bases at V and 5 bases at J, with 7 bases between. Here the CDR3 DNA reads TGTGCCAGCAGTTACGGAGGGGATAATTCACCCCTCCACTTT. Translated, it gives CASSYGGDNSPLHF.

This clonotype was seen ten or more times. This chain links TRBV28 with TRBJ2-7; perhaps TRBD2 as D (6 bases). Germline V lookup: CDR1 MDHEN, CDR2 SYDVKM. Trimming stripped 6 bases from V and 2 bases from J, with 14 bases between. The CDR3 consists of 14 residues. The CDR3 region is CASSRTGGTYEQYF. CDR3 sequence (DNA): TGTGCCAGCAGCCGAACTGGGGGGACCTACGAGCAGTACTTC.

This clonotype was counted at least ten times. The chain recombines TRBV5-8 with TRBJ2-5; no firm D call. CDR3 size: 14 residues. Germline-derived CDR1 and CDR2 are SGHTS and YDEGEE. Trimming cost V 4 bases and J 1 base, with 11 bases left between them. CDR3 DNA: TGTGCCAGCAGCCTCTACCGCCGCCAAGAGACCCAGTACTTC. Its protein product is CASSLYRRQETQYF.

The genes are TRBV20-1 and TRBJ2-1; 12 bases align to TRBD1. This CDR3 is built from 15 residues. The J segment lost 8 bases and the V segment lost 3 bases, leaving 8 bases of the junction unmatched. Germline CDR1 and CDR2: DFQATT and SNEGSKA (reference sequence). Here the CDR3 reads CSASRDRGLRDEQFF. The DNA for the CDR3 is TGCAGTGCTAGCCGGGACAGGGGGCTGCGCGATGAGCAGTTCTTC.

This clonotype has just a few counts. The chain uses TRBV7-8 and TRBJ2-3; D possibly corresponds to TRBD2 (5 bases). The CDR3 loop spans 17 amino acids. Germline V CDR1 and CDR2: SGHVS, FQNEAQ. V was trimmed by 2 bases and J by 4 bases, leaving 19 bases between them. This CDR3 is CASSLTGYARDPDTQYF. Here the CDR3 DNA reads TGTGCCAGCAGCTTAACGGGGTACGCCCGAGACCCAGATACGCAGTATTTT. The variable domain in full, with the rest retrieved from reference TRBV7-8 and TRBJ2-3, is GAGVSQSPRYKVAKRGQDVALRCDPISGHVSLFWYQQALGQGPEFLTYFQNEAQLDKSGLPSDRFFAERPEGSVSTLKIQRTQQEDSAVYLCASSLTGYARDPDTQYFGPGTRLTVL.

This clonotype was seen only a few times. The rearrangement links TRBV30 to TRBJ2-1; TRBD2 aligns across 15 bases. The assigned J gene may be wrong: the sequence end matches TRBJ2-5 better. The CDR3 loop spans 14 amino acids. Per the germline V gene, CDR1 is GTSNPN and CDR2 is SVGIG (reference sequence). The CDR3 sequence: CAWNTGLAGGTQYF. For the CDR3, the DNA is TGTGCCTGGAACACGGGACTAGCGGGGGGGACCCAGTACTTC.

Remarks on this clonotype: A much larger clone differs from this one at a single base, so this may be a read error. This rearrangement joins TRBV6-1 to TRBJ2-1; D is undetermined. This CDR3 comprises 13 residues. Germline CDR1 MNHNS, CDR2 SASEGT. CDR3 nucleotides: TGTGCCAGCAGTCCAGCAGGCAGCTCCGGGCAGTCCTTC. This sequence encodes CASSPAGSSGQSF.

This clonotype was detected a few times. The chain links TRBV6-2 or TRBV6-3 to TRBJ1-1; D is perhaps TRBD1 (6 bases). Germline CDR1 MNHEY, CDR2 SVGEGT. V gave up 5 bases and J gave up 1 base, with 17 bases separating them. The CDR3 sequence is 16 residues long. Here the CDR3 reads CASSRTALGGNTEAFF. DNA for the CDR3: TGTGCCAGCAGTAGGACAGCCCTGGGGGGGAACACTGAAGCTTTCTTT.

This sequence joins TRBV30 and TRBJ2-2; weak D call: TRBD2 (6 bases). Trimming took 2 bases from V and 2 from J, leaving 12 bases between them. The CDR3 is made up of 15 amino acids. Per germline, CDR1 GTSNPN and CDR2 SVGIG (reference sequence). CDR3 DNA sequence: TGTGCCTGGAGTCAGGGACTGGAAAACACCGGGGAGCTGTTTTTT. Translation: CAWSQGLENTGELFF.

Ten or more counts support this clonotype. The rearrangement joins TRBV2 to TRBJ2-7; D remains unclear. Trimming removed 0 bases from V and 3 bases from J, with 6 bases in between. This CDR3 has 13 amino acids. Per the germline V gene, CDR1 is SNHLY and CDR2 is FYNNEI. This CDR3 reads CASSEAPGYEQYF. CDR3 nucleotide sequence: TGTGCCAGCAGTGAAGCCCCAGGCTACGAGCAGTACTTC.

V and J are TRBV14 and TRBJ2-2; D perhaps matches TRBD1 (6 bases). This CDR3 is built from 13 residues. V lost 4 bases, J lost 5 bases, and 8 bases lay in between. The germline V gene has CDR1 SGHDN and CDR2 FVKESK. In DNA, the CDR3 is TGTGCCAGCAGCCCCGGACAGACCGGGGAGCTGTTTTTT. It translates to CASSPGQTGELFF. Complete variable domain (other parts from reference TRBV14 and TRBJ2-2): EAGVTQFPSHSVIEKGQTVTLRCDPISGHDNLYWYRRVMGKEIKFLLHFVKESKQDESGMPNNRFLAERTGGTYSTLKVQPAELEDSGVYFCASSPGQTGELFFGEGSRLTVL.

V gene TRBV4-1 combines with J gene TRBJ2-3; D may match TRBD1 or TRBD2 (5 bases each). Germline values: CDR1 MGHRA, CDR2 YSYEKL. The CDR3 has 16 amino acids. Trimming removed 3 bases at V and 0 bases at J, with 13 bases between. The CDR3 coding sequence is TGCGCCAGCAGCCACCAGAGGGGTCCTAGCACAGATACGCAGTATTTT. It translates to CASSHQRGPSTDTQYF.

The rearrangement links TRBV7-3 to TRBJ2-1; 15 nucleotides agree with TRBD2. The V segment lost 2 bases and the J segment 1 base; nucleotides outside the gene matches: 9. Germline CDR1 is SGHTA and CDR2 is FQGTGA. CDR3 length: 20 residues. The CDR3 loop is CASSLRATGLAGGSYNEQFF. The CDR3 DNA is TGTGCCAGCAGCTTACGGGCTACGGGACTAGCGGGGGGATCCTACAATGAGCAGTTCTTC.

This clonotype was detected many times. DNA of the CDR3: TGTGCCATCAGTGCCGGGGGCGGCAATCAGCCCCAGCATTTT. This encodes CAISAGGGNQPQHF. V usage is TRBV10-3 and J usage is TRBJ1-5; weak D call: TRBD1 (6 bases). V was pared by 4 bases and J by 2 bases, with 9 bases between. The germline gives CDR1 ENHRY, CDR2 SYGVKD. This CDR3 is built from 14 residues.

This clonotype was detected many times. V usage is TRBV9 and J usage is TRBJ2-3, with 10 bases aligning to TRBD2. Trimming at V came to 1 base and at J to 1 base, leaving 3 bases not matched to a gene. This CDR3 contains 16 residues. The germline gives CDR1 SGDLS, CDR2 YYNGEE. As DNA, the CDR3 is TGTGCCAGCAGCGTACTAGCGGGGGCGGGCACAGATACGCAGTATTTT. Its translation: CASSVLAGAGTDTQYF. Together with reference TRBV9 and TRBJ2-3, the CDR3 gives the full variable domain: DSGVTQTPKHLITATGQRVTLRCSPRSGDLSVYWYQQSLDQGLQFLIQYYNGEERAKGNILERFSAQQFPDLHSELNLSSLELGDSALYFCASSVLAGAGTDTQYFGPGTRLTVL.

This clonotype was seen repeatedly, ten times or more. V and J are TRBV11-2 and TRBJ2-1, with D possibly called TRBD1 or TRBD2 (5 bases each). Looked up from germline, CDR1 is SGHAT and CDR2 is FQNNGV. The CDR3 length is 14 residues. The V gene lost 0 bases and the J gene lost 9 bases, with 12 bases spanning the gap. CDR3 DNA sequence: TGTGCCAGCAGCTTAGAAACCCAGGGACCTGAGCAGTTCTTC. Its translation: CASSLETQGPEQFF.

The rearrangement links TRBV9 to TRBJ2-3; D unclear. Germline V lookup: CDR1 SGDLS, CDR2 YYNGEE. V dropped 6 bases and J dropped 8 bases, with 19 bases sitting between them. This CDR3 region has 14 residues. CDR3 bases: TGTGCCAGCAACGGTAATAACCAACCGGCTACGCAGTATTTT. It is translated as CASNGNNQPATQYF. The whole variable domain, filled in from reference TRBV9 and TRBJ2-3, reads DSGVTQTPKHLITATGQRVTLRCSPRSGDLSVYWYQQSLDQGLQFLIQYYNGEERAKGNILERFSAQQFPDLHSELNLSSLELGDSALYFCASNGNNQPATQYFGPGTRLTVL.

This clonotype was counted only a few times. This rearrangement joins TRBV10-2 to TRBJ2-7; maybe TRBD1 (5 bases). Germline V gives CDR1 WSHSY, CDR2 SAAADI. This CDR3 contains 11 residues. V was shortened by 4 bases and J by 5 bases, with 6 bases between the two germline ends. CDR3 sequence (DNA): TGCGCCAGCAGTGTGGGGCACGAGCAGTACTTC. Translated, it gives CASSVGHEQYF.

The chain couples TRBV12-3 or TRBV12-4 to TRBJ2-7; D may match TRBD1 or TRBD2 (5 bases each). The CDR3 has 14 residues. Trimming shortened V by 5 bases and J by 9 bases, and 20 bases separated the two germline ends. CDR3 region: CASSLRGGGEVQYF. The CDR3 bases are TGTGCCAGCAGTCTGAGGGGTGGGGGTGAAGTGCAGTACTTC.

This chain connects TRBV5-8 to TRBJ2-5; D might be TRBD2 (5 bases). Germline V CDR1 and CDR2: SGHTS, YDEGEE. With 6 bases removed from V and 2 bases from J, the gap between germline ends came to 17 bases. This CDR3 is built from 15 residues. The CDR3 sequence: CASTLRRSGQETQYF. The CDR3 DNA reads as TGTGCCAGCACCCTCCGGAGGAGCGGACAAGAGACCCAGTACTTC.

This clonotype was seen repeatedly, ten times or more. This chain joins TRBV12-3 or TRBV12-4 and TRBJ1-1; D is possibly TRBD1 (6 bases). The CDR3 has 12 amino acids. Trimming stripped 4 bases from V and 10 bases from J, with 13 bases between. The CDR3 region has the DNA TGTGCCAGCAGTTACCCGGGACAAGGAGCTTTCTTT. The encoded protein is CASSYPGQGAFF.

This clonotype was observed a handful of times. The gene calls are TRBV2 and TRBJ2-7, with D unresolved. V was pared by 5 bases and J by 2 bases, with 10 bases between. Germline-derived CDR1 and CDR2 are SNHLY and FYNNEI. CDR3 length equals 13 residues. CDR3 DNA: TGTGCCAGCAGTTTAGGTGCCCCCTACGAGCAGTACTTC. Translation: CASSLGAPYEQYF. The full variable domain, its missing parts supplied by reference TRBV2 and TRBJ2-7, is EPEVTQTPSHQVTQMGQEVILRCVPISNHLYFYWYRQILGQKVEFLVSFYNNEISEKSEIFDDQFSVERPDGSNFTLKIRSTKLEDSAMYFCASSLGAPYEQYFGPGTRLTVT.

V gene TRBV4-1 combines with J gene TRBJ1-5; D may be TRBD1 (5 bases). The CDR3 has 15 residues. Germline V gene sequence: CDR1 MGHRA, CDR2 YSYEKL. Trimming left V 1 base short and J 6 bases short, with 13 bases between. The CDR3 region is CASSQVGGARQPQHF. The CDR3 bases are TGCGCCAGCAGCCAAGTGGGAGGGGCACGTCAGCCCCAGCATTTT.

This chain links TRBV12-3 or TRBV12-4 with TRBJ1-2; 10 bases map to TRBD1. The CDR3 is 16 residues long. The trim removed 6 bases at V and 2 bases at J, leaving 9 bases unmatched. The CDR3 reads CASRGTGDPLNYGYTF. The CDR3 coding sequence is TGTGCCAGCAGGGGGACAGGGGACCCGCTAAACTATGGCTACACCTTC.

This clonotype has ten or more counts. The genes are TRBV7-8 and TRBJ2-1, with D possibly being TRBD1 (6 bases). The CDR3 spans 14 residues. The germline gives CDR1 SGHVS, CDR2 FQNEAQ. V lost 7 bases and J 5 bases, leaving 15 bases between the germline ends. The CDR3 loop is CASIGTRINNEQFF. For the CDR3, the DNA is TGTGCCAGCATCGGGACAAGGATAAACAATGAGCAGTTCTTC.

This sequence joins TRBV2 and TRBJ2-2, with TRBD2 matching 8 bases. The CDR3 totals 18 residues. Trimming took 1 base from V and 3 from J; bases not matched to a gene: 10. The germline gives CDR1 SNHLY, CDR2 FYNNEI. Written as DNA, the CDR3 is TGTGCCAGCAGTGAAGAGCTGACGGGGGGGCTTTACACCGGGGAGCTGTTTTTT. Translating gives CASSEELTGGLYTGELFF. Supplemented by reference TRBV2 and TRBJ2-2, the full variable domain reads EPEVTQTPSHQVTQMGQEVILRCVPISNHLYFYWYRQILGQKVEFLVSFYNNEISEKSEIFDDQFSVERPDGSNFTLKIRSTKLEDSAMYFCASSEELTGGLYTGELFFGEGSRLTVL.

This clonotype has just a few counts. The chain carries TRBV5-8 and TRBJ1-4; possibly TRBD1 for D (5 bases). Deletions cut 4 bases from V and 6 bases from J, with 16 bases between. The CDR3 extends over 15 amino acids. Germline V gene data show CDR1 as SGHTS and CDR2 as YDEGEE. The CDR3 spells CASSGGVGLDEKLFF. CDR3 sequence (DNA): TGTGCCAGCAGCGGAGGGGTAGGGCTGGATGAAAAACTGTTTTTT.